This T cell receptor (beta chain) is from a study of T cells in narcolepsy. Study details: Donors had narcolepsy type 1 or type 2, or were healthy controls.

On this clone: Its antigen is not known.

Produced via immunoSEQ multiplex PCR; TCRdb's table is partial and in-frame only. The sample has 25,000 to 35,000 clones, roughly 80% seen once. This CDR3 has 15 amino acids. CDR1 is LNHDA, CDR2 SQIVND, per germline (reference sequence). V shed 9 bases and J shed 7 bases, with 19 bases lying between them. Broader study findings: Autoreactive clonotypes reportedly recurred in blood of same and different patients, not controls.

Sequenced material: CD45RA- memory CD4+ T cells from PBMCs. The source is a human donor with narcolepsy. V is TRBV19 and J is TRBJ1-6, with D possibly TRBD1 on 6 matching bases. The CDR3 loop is CASSFEGGRNSPLHF. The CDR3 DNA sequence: TGTGCCAGCTCATTCGAGGGGGGTAGGAATTCACCCCTCCACTTT.